A selection of T cell receptor beta chains follows, all from one sample in a study of quantifying T cell responses using KT2 cells. A single record per CDR3 protein comes from TCRdb applying MiXCR to the UMI-ligation and nested PCR reads. The sample consists of tens of thousands of distinct CDR3 sequences, 9% to 15% of them appearing once. Specimen: PBMCs spiked with cells of the T cell clone KT2. The receptors were sampled from a human donor. Each CDR3 is given with its conserved first and last residue. Each record gives: J gene, clone size, V gene, D gene, CDR3 DNA, CDR3 protein. D genes are given only for firm matches. Size is stated for part of the rows, as once, few or many counts, or as a class when the clone is expanded.

J: TRBJ1-2
size: few
V: TRBV24-1
D: NA
DNA: TGTGCCACCAGTGAAGGGGTATTTCGGGGCTACACCTTC
CDR3: CATSEGVFRGYTF

J: TRBJ1-6
size: NA
V: TRBV27
D: NA
DNA: TGTGCCAGCAGTTCCTTTGGATCACCCCTCCACTTT
CDR3: CASSSFGSPLHF

J: TRBJ1-1
size: NA
V: TRBV30
D: TRBD1
DNA: TGTGCCTACGACAGGGGGCTGAACACTGAAGCTTTCTTT
CDR3: CAYDRGLNTEAFF

J: TRBJ1-5
size: few
V: TRBV10-2
D: TRBD1
DNA: TGCGCCAGCAGCCGGGACAGGGGAAGGATAGGCAATCAGCCCCAGCATTTT
CDR3: CASSRDRGRIGNQPQHF

J: TRBJ1-1
size: NA
V: TRBV13
D: NA
DNA: TGTGCCAGCAGCCTCGGGGAACCAATGAACACTGAAGCTTTCTTT
CDR3: CASSLGEPMNTEAFF

J: TRBJ1-5
size: few
V: TRBV6-6
D: NA
DNA: TGTGCCAGCAGCGGTCATTTTTTCAATCAGCCCCAGCATTTT
CDR3: CASSGHFFNQPQHF

J: TRBJ1-5
size: few
V: TRBV13
D: NA
DNA: TGTGCCAGCAGCTTAGGCCCTCCAGGGAGGGGACAGCCCCAGCATTTT
CDR3: CASSLGPPGRGQPQHF

J: TRBJ2-7
size: few
V: TRBV12-3/TRBV12-4
D: NA
DNA: TGTGCCAGCAGTCGGGACGGATTCTACGAGCAGTACTTC
CDR3: CASSRDGFYEQYF

J: TRBJ1-4
size: NA
V: TRBV29-1
D: TRBD1
DNA: TGCAGCGTTGTAAGAGGGGGCGAAGAAAAACTGTTTTTT
CDR3: CSVVRGGEEKLFF

J: TRBJ1-1
size: NA
V: TRBV2
D: NA
DNA: TGTGCCAGCAGTACCGGTCTATTAGGGGTTGAAGCTTTCTTT
CDR3: CASSTGLLGVEAFF

J: TRBJ2-1
size: few
V: TRBV5-1
D: NA
DNA: TGCGCCAGCAGCACCTTGGGGAGGGGGCCATACAATGAGCAGTTCTTC
CDR3: CASSTLGRGPYNEQFF

J: TRBJ2-6
size: NA
V: TRBV20-1
D: NA
DNA: TGCAGTGCCAGACCGGAGAGCTCTGGGGCCAACGTCCTGACTTTC
CDR3: CSARPESSGANVLTF

J: TRBJ2-7
size: many
V: TRBV7-6
D: NA
DNA: TGTGCCAGCAGCTCCGAGGCGGGTTACGAGCAGTACTTC
CDR3: CASSSEAGYEQYF